The 27 T cell receptor beta chains listed next were all sequenced from one sample in a study of tumor-infiltrating lymphocytes in primary liver carcinoma. A constant-region primer served to make TCR beta cDNA from around 540 ng total RNA. Three nested multiplex PCR rounds, a slightly modified ARM-PCR, produced the libraries for TCR beta. The opening two PCR rounds, around 9 cycles each, paired TRBV1-TRBV30 forward primers with a C-beta reverse primer. Via MiXCR, TCRdb re-called the multiplex PCR reads, giving one row per CDR3 protein. The sample has around 330,000 distinct CDR3 sequences; roughly 60% are singletons. Unsorted whole blood yielded blood RNA, and germline DNA was extracted as well. The sequenced material came from peripheral blood. The origin of the receptors is a man in his forties or fifties with primary liver carcinoma and hepatitis B virus infection.

As for this clonotype: A read error may be the cause here, since a much bigger clone is one base away. Because the CDR3 is missing its conserved closing phenylalanine or tryptophan, this is likely a read error. V and J are TRBV29-1 and TRBJ1-1; TRBD1 aligns across 10 bases. The CDR3 runs 13 residues. Germline CDR1 and CDR2: SQVTM and ANQGSEA. The CDR3 DNA sequence: TGCAGCTTTGAACAGGGACAGGGGACTGAAGCTTTCCTT. Its translation: CSFEQGQGTEAFL.

This clonotype was picked up many times. The rearrangement uses TRBV6-1 and TRBJ2-2; D is ambiguous. Germline V CDR1 and CDR2: MNHNS, SASEGT. V lost 2 bases and J lost 3, with 7 bases in between. The CDR3 has 14 residues. The CDR3 DNA follows: TGTGCCAGCAGTGAACTCCTACACACCGGGGAGCTGTTTTTT. Amino acids: CASSELLHTGELFF.

The chain employs TRBV6-2 or TRBV6-3 and TRBJ2-1; D is perhaps TRBD2 (5 bases). Trimming took 5 bases from V and 5 from J, leaving 13 bases between them. The CDR3 runs 14 residues. Germline V gives CDR1 MNHEY, CDR2 SVGEGT. The CDR3 DNA sequence: TGTGCCAGCAGTCAACTCGCGGGCCACAATGAGCAGTTCTTC. Its protein is CASSQLAGHNEQFF.

As for this clonotype: Sequence at one end of the junction differs from germline and may be a read error. This chain joins TRBV11-2 and TRBJ2-1; unclear D gene. This CDR3 is built from 13 residues. Per germline, CDR1 SGHAT and CDR2 FQNNGV. CDR3 DNA sequence: TGTGCCAGCAGCTTGTACACCTCGGGCGAGGAGTACTTC. It yields the protein CASSLYTSGEEYF.

For this clonotype: Since a much larger clone is just one base distant, this may be a read error. The rearrangement joins TRBV12-3 or TRBV12-4 to TRBJ2-5; maybe TRBD2 (5 bases). The CDR3 has 15 amino acids. V dropped 4 bases and J dropped 9 bases, with 21 bases sitting between them. CDR3 residues: CASSSHAASTESQYF. Written as DNA, the CDR3 is TGTGCCAGCAGTTCCCACGCCGCTAGCACGGAGTCCCAGTACTTC.

This clonotype occurred once. The chain recombines TRBV28 with TRBJ2-7, with TRBD2 matching 9 bases. Germline CDR1 and CDR2: MDHEN and SYDVKM. Trimming at V came to 4 bases and at J to 5 bases, leaving 9 bases not matched to a gene. CDR3 length: 15 residues. DNA for the CDR3: TGTGCCAGCAGTTCTGAAGCGGGAGGTTTTCACGAGCAGTACTTC. It translates to CASSSEAGGFHEQYF.

The chain employs TRBV5-1 and TRBJ1-1, with D tentatively TRBD1 (6 bases). The CDR3 has 14 amino acids. In germline, CDR1 is SGHRS, CDR2 YFSETQ. V was pared by 7 bases and J by 1 base, with 14 bases between. CDR3 sequence (DNA): TGCGCCAGCGGCCTGCAGGACAGGAACACTGAAGCTTTCTTT. Protein: CASGLQDRNTEAFF.

CDR3 in amino acids: CASSVQGYETQYF. The CDR3 DNA reads as TGTGCCAGCAGTGTACAGGGATATGAGACCCAGTACTTC. This sequence joins TRBV6-1 and TRBJ2-5; D might be TRBD1 (6 bases). This CDR3 has 13 amino acids. V dropped 4 bases and J dropped 5 bases, with 11 bases sitting between them. Germline CDR1 is MNHNS and CDR2 is SASEGT.

This clonotype was recorded many times. The rearrangement joins TRBV5-4 to TRBJ2-1, with D perhaps assigned TRBD1 or TRBD2 (5 bases each). Germline V gene data show CDR1 as SGHNT and CDR2 as YYREEE (reference sequence). The CDR3 has 16 residues. Trimming shortened V by 0 bases and J by 0 bases, and 10 bases separated the two germline ends. CDR3 amino acids: CASSLGGLSSYNEQFF. For the CDR3, the DNA is TGTGCCAGCAGCTTGGGGGGGTTAAGCTCCTACAATGAGCAGTTCTTC.

Notes on this clonotype: A junction end diverges from the germline sequence, so it may reflect a read error. The chain combines TRBV28 with TRBJ2-2; possibly TRBD1 or TRBD2 for D (5 bases each). Germline V gene data show CDR1 as MDHEN and CDR2 as SYDVKM. The CDR3 spans 13 residues. The CDR3 DNA reads TGTGGAACGAGTAGGGGAGACACCGGGAAGCTGTTTTTT. Protein: CGTSRGDTGKLFF.

The chain employs TRBV5-5 and TRBJ1-1; weak D call: TRBD1 (6 bases). CDR1 and CDR2 from the germline V gene are SGHKS and YYEKEE (reference sequence). The CDR3 runs to 14 residues. The ends were cut back, 0 bases at V and 9 bases at J, with 15 bases in the middle. CDR3: CASSLEGVTGQAFF. For the CDR3, the DNA is TGTGCCAGCAGCTTGGAGGGGGTCACGGGTCAAGCTTTCTTT.

To note about this clonotype: A much larger clone lies one base from this, so it may be a read error. The chain joins TRBV4-1 to TRBJ2-1; a possible D gene is TRBD1 (6 bases). CDR1 is MGHRA and CDR2 is YSYEKL in the germline V gene. This CDR3 has 17 residues. This chain's CDR3 is CVSSQVLNQGRVNEQFF. DNA for the CDR3: TGCGTCAGCAGCCAAGTCCTAAATCAGGGGCGAGTGAATGAGCAGTTCTTC.

Of note for this clonotype: An end of the junction differs from the germline gene, which may be a read error. The V gene is TRBV10-3, the J gene TRBJ2-6; possibly TRBD2 for D (6 bases). The CDR3 extends over 13 amino acids. The germline V gene has CDR1 ENHRY and CDR2 SYGVKD. The CDR3 here is CTISDGLNNVLTF. In DNA, the CDR3 is TGTACCATCAGTGATGGACTAAACAACGTCCTGACTTTC.

This clonotype was seen a few times. Lacking the conserved final phenylalanine or tryptophan, this CDR3 likely reflects a read error. The chain uses TRBV4-3 and TRBJ2-1; 7 bases agree with TRBD2. The CDR3 extends over 13 amino acids. The germline V gene encodes CDR1 LGHNA and CDR2 YSLEER. With 0 bases clipped from V and 10 bases from J, the junction kept 3 bases outside the gene matches. The CDR3 is CASSQEAGVEQFL. The CDR3 DNA sequence: TGCGCCAGCAGCCAAGAGGCGGGGGTCGAGCAGTTCCTT.

This rearrangement joins TRBV6-2 or TRBV6-3 to TRBJ2-2; 8 nucleotides agree with TRBD2. The junction had 11 bases not matched to a gene; V was cut back by 7 bases and J by 4 bases. CDR3 length: 16 residues. The V gene's germline CDR1 is MNHEY and CDR2 SVGEGT. This CDR3 is CASTQLSGGPTGELFF. In DNA, the CDR3 is TGTGCCAGCACCCAACTATCGGGAGGGCCCACCGGGGAGCTGTTTTTT.

The chain couples TRBV28 to TRBJ2-1; TRBD2 matches 8 bases. Germline V gene sequence: CDR1 MDHEN, CDR2 SYDVKM. The V gene end was trimmed by 7 bases and the J gene end by 2 bases; junction bases not matched to a gene: 10. The CDR3 runs 16 residues. The CDR3 sequence is CASTSPGTRAYNEQFF. CDR3 DNA sequence: TGTGCCAGCACCTCACCCGGGACTAGGGCCTACAATGAGCAGTTCTTC.

This clonotype was observed a handful of times. V and J are TRBV28 and TRBJ1-2; 9 nucleotides line up with TRBD1. Germline V CDR1 and CDR2: MDHEN, SYDVKM. This CDR3 has 14 amino acids. V shed 5 bases and J 5 bases; nucleotides not matched to a gene: 6. The CDR3 spells CASSPDRGVYGYTF. For the CDR3, the DNA is TGTGCCAGCAGTCCAGACAGGGGGGTATATGGCTACACCTTC.

This clonotype counts as medium-sized. The chain joins TRBV11-3 to TRBJ2-7, with D possibly being TRBD1 (7 bases). The CDR3 covers 15 residues. Trimming removed 9 bases at V and 5 bases at J, with 23 bases between. CDR1 and CDR2 (germline): SGHNT, YENEEA. The CDR3 DNA reads as TGTGCCAGGGCCCTAAATTCAGGGGGGCAAGACGAGCAGTACTTC. Residues: CARALNSGGQDEQYF.

Note on this clonotype: This may arise from a read error, as a much more abundant clone is one base away. The J gene is TRBJ2-2, the V gene TRBV10-3; TRBD1 matches 8 bases. Germline values: CDR1 ENHRY, CDR2 SYGVKD. CDR3 length: 14 residues. The CDR3: CVIRGTGNTGELFF. The CDR3 DNA is TGTGTCATCAGGGGGACAGGGAACACCGGGGAGCTGTTTTTT.

About this clonotype: A read error may account for a junction end that differs from germline. The chain has TRBV6-5 and TRBJ1-5; D not certain. Germline assignment: CDR1 MNHEY and CDR2 SVGAGI. The length of the CDR3 is 15 residues. The CDR3 coding sequence is TGTGCCAGCAGTTACTCGTCGAGTAGCAGTCAGCCCCAGCATTTT. Translating it yields CASSYSSSSSQPQHF.

This clonotype was seen a handful of times. The rearrangement uses TRBV11-2 and TRBJ2-7; a possible D gene is TRBD1 (5 bases). Trimming cost V 8 bases and J 3 bases, with 14 bases left between them. CDR1 SGHAT and CDR2 FQNNGV come from the germline V gene. CDR3 length equals 13 residues. The CDR3 protein is CASPTGQLYEQYF. The CDR3 nucleotides read TGTGCCAGCCCTACTGGACAACTCTACGAGCAGTACTTC.

This clonotype was seen more than once but under ten times. The chain's CDR3 is CASAKPTGNTEAFF. CDR3 sequence (DNA): TGTGCCAGCGCTAAGCCGACAGGGAACACTGAAGCTTTCTTT. The rearrangement uses TRBV6-2 or TRBV6-3 and TRBJ1-1; a weak D match, TRBD1 (6 bases). Looked up from germline, CDR1 is MNHEY and CDR2 is SVGEGT. V was cut by 8 bases and J by 1 base, with 14 bases left in between. The CDR3 consists of 14 residues.

Points on this clonotype: Being one base from a much bigger clone, this may be a read error. The chain has TRBV6-2 or TRBV6-3 and TRBJ2-7, with D possibly matching TRBD2 (5 bases). The CDR3 consists of 14 residues. Germline lookup yields CDR1 MNHEY and CDR2 SVGEGT. The CDR3 DNA follows: TGTGCCAGCAGCCGGGAACGGGCATCCTACGACCAGTACTTC. Protein sequence: CASSRERASYDQYF.

This clonotype was seen ten or more times. This sequence joins TRBV6-1 and TRBJ1-2, with 8 bases identical to TRBD1. Germline CDR1 and CDR2: MNHNS and SASEGT. The CDR3 contains 13 residues. Trimming at V came to 5 bases and at J to 8 bases, leaving 7 bases not matched to a gene. In DNA, the CDR3 is TGTGCCAGCAGTCGGACAGGGCTCAGAGGCTACACCTTC. Encoded protein: CASSRTGLRGYTF.

This clonotype showed up many times. The chain carries TRBV29-1 and TRBJ1-2; 8 nucleotides line up with TRBD1. The CDR3 is 15 amino acids. CDR1 and CDR2 (germline): SQVTM, ANQGSEA. The trim removed 8 bases at V and 0 bases at J, leaving 11 bases unmatched. CDR3 DNA sequence: TGCAGCCTCGATCCGCGGACAGGGACTAACTATGGCTACACCTTC. It specifies CSLDPRTGTNYGYTF.

This clonotype was seen a few times. The rearrangement links TRBV11-2 to TRBJ2-3, with D hard to call. V lost 1 base and J 8 bases, leaving 10 bases between the germline ends. CDR1 SGHAT and CDR2 FQNNGV come from the germline V gene. CDR3 length: 13 amino acids. Written as DNA, the CDR3 is TGTGCCAGCAGCTTAGTACCAGAAGGTACGCAGTATTTT. Translating it yields CASSLVPEGTQYF.

The chain couples TRBV5-6 to TRBJ2-5; D may be TRBD1 (5 bases). V lost 3 bases, J lost 10 bases, and 13 bases lay in between. The CDR3 length is 12 residues. Germline CDR1 and CDR2: SGHDT and YYEEEE. The CDR3 nucleotides read TGTGCCAGCAGCTCCCCCAGGGTGAACCAGTACTTC. This gives the protein CASSSPRVNQYF. Combining the CDR3 with reference TRBV5-6 and TRBJ2-5 gives the whole variable domain DAGVTQSPTHLIKTRGQQVTLRCSPKSGHDTVSWYQQALGQGPQFIFQYYEEEERQRGNFPDRFSGHQFPNYSSELNVNALLLGDSALYLCASSSPRVNQYFGPGTRLLVL.